A selection of T cell receptor beta chains follows, all from one sample in a study of T-cell memory formation after mild COVID-19. TCRdb analysed the 5' RACE reads with MiXCR anew, one entry per CDR3 protein. The table includes roughly 400,000 distinct CDR3 sequences, over 15% detected once. The material sequenced was PBMCs or a T cell subset sorted from them (not recorded which). Receptor source: a man younger than 30 who had mild COVID-19 (a few samples of this study predate the infection). Cell type and time point are not known. The CDR3 runs from the conserved cysteine through the conserved F or W. The D gene is left open where the match is weak. A clone size is listed for some rows: how often the clone was seen (once, few, many), or a class if it is expanded.

v_call	j_call	d_call	clone_size	cdr3_nt	cdr3_aa
TRBV6-5	TRBJ2-3	.	.	TGTGCCAGCAGTTATAGGCCGCAGTATTTT	CASSYRPQYF
TRBV20-1	TRBJ2-3	TRBD2	many	TGCAGTGCTAGGCGGGGGGGAGATACGCAGTATTTT	CSARRGGDTQYF
TRBV5-1	TRBJ2-3	TRBD2	many	TGCGCCAGCAGCCCGACTAGCGGGGTCATAGATACGCAGTATTTT	CASSPTSGVIDTQYF
TRBV30	TRBJ2-7	.	few	TGTGCCTGGAGTAGGAGGGATTCCTACGAGCAGTACTTC	CAWSRRDSYEQYF
TRBV12-3/TRBV12-4	TRBJ2-7	.	.	TGTGCCAGCAGTTTAGCGGGGGGACCCCACTACGAGCAGTACTTC	CASSLAGGPHYEQYF
TRBV7-2	TRBJ2-5	TRBD2	few	TGTGCCAGCAGCCCTAGAGTGTTAGCGGGGGGCCAAAAGTACTTC	CASSPRVLAGGQKYF
TRBV12-5	TRBJ2-2	.	few	TGTGCTAGTGGACACGAAACCGGGGAGCTGTTTTTT	CASGHETGELFF
TRBV11-2	TRBJ1-1	.	.	TGTGCCAGCGGCCCGGGGGGGGGAGGCACTGAAGCTTTCTTT	CASGPGGGGTEAFF
TRBV20-1	TRBJ2-3	TRBD1	many	TGCAGTGCTAACTCGATGACAGGGGGCACAGATACGCAGTATTTT	CSANSMTGGTDTQYF
TRBV7-2	TRBJ2-5	TRBD2	few	TGTGCCAGCAGCTCATCGGCCGGGACTAGCGGGGGGAGGGCGACCCAGTACTTC	CASSSSAGTSGGRATQYF